The 30 T cell receptor beta chains in this list originate from one sample, sequenced in a study of blood T cell repertoires in COVID-19. Repertoires were generated with immunoSEQ multiplex PCR, while TCRdb's copy carries only in-frame clones and drops some. The data contain about 170,000 clones, roughly 80% of them singletons. Material for sequencing was PBMCs or T cells enriched from blood (not recorded which). Receptors were obtained from a woman aged 45-60 years who had recovered from COVID-19.

This chain uses TRBV5-6 with TRBJ1-2, with D unresolved. The V gene lost 0 bases and the J gene lost 2 bases, with 8 bases spanning the gap. The CDR3 extends over 14 amino acids. Per germline, CDR1 SGHDT and CDR2 YYEEEE. The chain's CDR3 is CASSLDLLNYGYTF. In DNA form, the CDR3 reads TGTGCCAGCAGCTTGGATCTCCTCAACTATGGCTACACCTTC.

The chain couples TRBV6-2 or TRBV6-3 to TRBJ1-2; TRBD1 aligns across 7 bases. Germline CDR1 and CDR2: MNHEY and SVGEGT. This CDR3 is 13 amino acids long. V lost 5 bases to trimming and J lost 4 bases; unmatched junction nucleotides: 4. DNA of the CDR3: TGTGCCAGCAGTGACAGGGTGGGCTATGGCTACACCTTC. Encoded protein: CASSDRVGYGYTF.

The CDR3 spells CASSSDPQDSLNYGYTF. CDR3 sequence (DNA): TGTGCCAGCAGCTCTGATCCCCAGGACAGCCTAAACTATGGCTACACCTTC. This chain joins TRBV7-2 and TRBJ1-2, with a possible D match to TRBD1 (6 bases). CDR3 size: 17 residues. Trimming took off 4 bases at V and 2 bases at J, with 20 bases between the two ends. The germline V gene encodes CDR1 SGHTA and CDR2 FQGNSA.

This clone was seen a few times. The genes are TRBV21-1 and TRBJ2-7; the table calls TRBD2, which could not be checked here. TRBV21-1 counts as a pseudogene. This CDR3 region has 17 residues. The CDR3 spells CASSKGRGSAGLLRGYV. The CDR3, as DNA: TGTGCCAGCAGCAAGGGGCGGGGAAGTGCAGGGCTCCTCCGCGGATACGTC.

The V and J genes are TRBV7-3 and TRBJ2-5, with D possibly matching TRBD1 (6 bases). The CDR3 spans 13 residues. Germline V gene data show CDR1 as SGHTA and CDR2 as FQGTGA. The V gene lost 4 bases and the J gene lost 5 bases, with 11 bases spanning the gap. The CDR3 nucleotides read TGTGCCAGCAGCTCAGACAGGAGGGAGACCCAGTACTTC. It yields the protein CASSSDRRETQYF.

This chain joins TRBV7-9 and TRBJ1-5; the D gene is possibly TRBD1 (5 bases). The V gene lost 0 bases and the J gene lost 5 bases, with 11 bases spanning the gap. The CDR3 runs 15 residues. Germline-derived CDR1 and CDR2 are SEHNR and FQNEAQ (reference sequence). DNA of the CDR3: TGTGCCAGCAGCTTAGCGGGCGGGGGTTATCAGCCCCAGCATTTT. Protein product: CASSLAGGGYQPQHF.

This chain links TRBV29-1 with TRBJ2-3; D perhaps matches TRBD2 (6 bases). The CDR3 length is 14 residues. CDR1 is SQVTM and CDR2 is ANQGSEA in the germline V gene. The chain's CDR3 is CGSKTAGSTDTQYF. CDR3 DNA: TGCGGATCGAAAACTGCGGGAAGCACAGATACGCAGTATTTT.

This chain connects TRBV3-1 (or the pseudogene TRBV3-2) to TRBJ2-3; D is possibly TRBD2 (6 bases). CDR1 LGHDT and CDR2 YNNKEL come from the germline V gene (reference sequence). The length of the CDR3 is 16 residues. V was pared by 0 bases and J by 2 bases, with 12 bases between. The CDR3 loop reads CASSQDEAGTTDTQYF. CDR3 sequence (DNA): TGTGCCAGCAGCCAAGATGAGGCGGGAACCACAGATACGCAGTATTTT.

The rearrangement uses TRBV6-2 or TRBV6-3 and TRBJ2-1; 10 bases fit TRBD2. The CDR3 runs 15 residues. CDR1 and CDR2 (germline): MNHEY, SVGEGT. Unmatched junction bases numbered 6, after V lost 0 bases and J lost 10 bases. Here the CDR3 DNA reads TGTGCCAGCAGTTACTCGCCGGTAGCGGGAGGCGAGCAGTTCTTC. Protein product: CASSYSPVAGGEQFF.

The chain recombines TRBV27 with TRBJ1-6; D gene unclear. Per the germline V gene, CDR1 is MNHEY and CDR2 is SMNVEV (reference sequence). Trimming took off 3 bases at V and 6 bases at J, with 18 bases between the two ends. The CDR3 is made up of 17 amino acids. CDR3 sequence: CASSFRRVPTGNSPLHF. CDR3 coding DNA: TGTGCCAGCAGTTTCCGGCGGGTACCGACGGGTAATTCACCCCTCCACTTT.

The gene calls are TRBV5-1 and TRBJ2-5; D not certain. V lost 0 bases to trimming and J lost 5 bases, with 14 bases between them. The CDR3 contains 15 residues. Germline CDR1 and CDR2: SGHRS and YFSETQ. CDR3 loop: CASSLVSYPRETQYF. CDR3 DNA sequence: TGCGCCAGCAGCTTGGTGAGCTACCCACGGGAGACCCAGTACTTC.

The V and J genes are TRBV9 and TRBJ2-3, with TRBD2 matching 9 bases. This CDR3 is built from 19 residues. The ends lost 4 bases at V and 5 bases at J; junction bases unmatched: 20. The germline V gene encodes CDR1 SGDLS and CDR2 YYNGEE. The CDR3: CASSPHPALGGGARDTQYF. The CDR3 bases are TGTGCCAGCAGCCCCCACCCCGCCCTTGGCGGGGGGGCGAGAGATACGCAGTATTTT. The full variable domain, in which reference TRBV9 and TRBJ2-3 provide the parts outside the CDR3, is DSGVTQTPKHLITATGQRVTLRCSPRSGDLSVYWYQQSLDQGLQFLIQYYNGEERAKGNILERFSAQQFPDLHSELNLSSLELGDSALYFCASSPHPALGGGARDTQYFGPGTRLTVL.

The chain couples TRBV28 to TRBJ2-5; 9 bases are a match to TRBD1. V shed 6 bases, J shed 14 bases, and the junction held 10 bases outside the gene matches. Germline CDR1 and CDR2: MDHEN and SYDVKM. The CDR3 is 12 amino acids. In DNA, the CDR3 is TGTGCCAGCAGCTCTCAGTACAGGGGGCATTACTTC. Residues: CASSSQYRGHYF.

This chain connects TRBV19 to TRBJ2-5; 8 nucleotides line up with TRBD2. The CDR3 loop spans 15 amino acids. V gave up 3 bases and J gave up 5 bases; unmatched junction bases: 8. Germline CDR1 is LNHDA and CDR2 is SQIVND (reference sequence). The CDR3 protein is CASSIGGGRGETQYF. In DNA, the CDR3 is TGTGCCAGTAGTATCGGCGGGGGGAGAGGGGAGACCCAGTACTTC.

This clone was observed once. Other DNA variants within this sample encode the same CDR3. The chain combines TRBV4-1 with TRBJ2-1; a possible D gene is TRBD2 (6 bases). CDR3 length: 15 amino acids. From germline, CDR1 is MGHRA and CDR2 YSYEKL. V was cut by 0 bases and J by 2 bases, with 8 bases left in between. CDR3 protein: CASSQEGTAYNEQFF. Written as DNA, the CDR3 is TGCGCCAGCAGCCAAGAAGGGACTGCCTACAATGAGCAGTTCTTC.

The DNA of the CDR3 is TGCGCCAGCAGCCAAGGTCAACTTAGCAATCAGCCCCAGCATTTT. It yields the protein CASSQGQLSNQPQHF. V is TRBV4-1 and J is TRBJ1-5, with D unclear. The germline V gene encodes CDR1 MGHRA and CDR2 YSYEKL. The CDR3 is 15 residues long. Trimming took 1 base from V and 0 from J, leaving 7 bases between them.

This clone was observed a handful of times. This chain joins TRBV7-2 and TRBJ1-2; D is perhaps TRBD1 (5 bases). The ends were cut back, 5 bases at V and 11 bases at J, with 15 bases in the middle. This CDR3 comprises 12 residues. Germline loops: CDR1 SGHTA, CDR2 FQGNSA. This CDR3 is CASSLGEGRYTF. The CDR3 DNA reads TGTGCCAGCAGCCTAGGGGAGGGGAGGTACACCTTC. The whole variable domain, remainder taken from reference TRBV7-2 and TRBJ1-2, is GAGVSQSPSNKVTEKGKDVELRCDPISGHTALYWYRQSLGQGLEFLIYFQGNSAPDKSGLPSDRFSAERTGGSVSTLTIQRTQQEDSAVYLCASSLGEGRYTFGSGTRLTVV.

The V and J genes are TRBV4-2 and TRBJ1-3; 8 nucleotides line up with TRBD1. CDR3 length equals 14 residues. V shed 3 bases and J 4 bases; nucleotides not matched to a gene: 2. The V gene's germline CDR1 is LGHNA and CDR2 YNFKEQ. Written as DNA, the CDR3 is TGTGCCAGCAGCCACGGACAGGGAGGAAACACCATATATTTT. Translated: CASSHGQGGNTIYF.

V is TRBV4-1 and J is TRBJ1-2; D is undetermined. Germline-derived CDR1 and CDR2 are MGHRA and YSYEKL. Between the trimmed V and J ends, which lost 0 bases and 3 bases, there was a span of 8 bases. The CDR3 contains 14 residues. CDR3 DNA: TGCGCCAGCAGCCAAGATCCAGGATACTATGGCTACACCTTC. Translating it yields CASSQDPGYYGYTF.

The V and J genes are TRBV28 and TRBJ2-1, with D possibly being TRBD1 (5 bases). V shed 3 bases and J shed 10 bases, with 19 bases lying between them. This CDR3 is 15 amino acids long. Germline V lookup: CDR1 MDHEN, CDR2 SYDVKM. CDR3 protein: CASSLAGGQGVEQFF. CDR3 DNA: TGTGCCAGCAGTTTGGCCGGCGGCCAAGGGGTAGAGCAGTTCTTC.

The V gene is TRBV19, the J gene TRBJ1-5; 7 bases agree with TRBD1. The CDR3 is 13 amino acids. The ends lost 7 bases at V and 7 bases at J; junction bases unmatched: 7. The V gene's germline CDR1 is LNHDA and CDR2 SQIVND (reference sequence). The CDR3 here is CASKRQGSQPQHF. The CDR3 DNA reads TGTGCCAGTAAACGACAGGGCTCCCAGCCCCAGCATTTT.

The chain uses TRBV12-3 or TRBV12-4 and TRBJ1-4; D gene ambiguous. V lost 3 bases, J lost 7 bases, and 6 bases lay in between. This CDR3 has 12 residues. Here the CDR3 reads CASSLISEKLFF. The CDR3 DNA follows: TGTGCCAGCAGTTTGATTAGTGAAAAACTGTTTTTT.

V gene TRBV3-1 (or the pseudogene TRBV3-2) combines with J gene TRBJ2-3, with 9 bases fitting TRBD2. Germline CDR1 is LGHDT and CDR2 is YNNKEL (reference sequence). The junction had 9 bases not matched to a gene; V was cut back by 1 base and J by 4 bases. The CDR3 is 17 amino acids. CDR3: CASSQVRVAGVSDTQYF. In DNA, the CDR3 is TGTGCCAGCAGCCAAGTGCGTGTAGCGGGAGTCTCAGATACGCAGTATTTT.

This clone appeared a single time. DNA of the CDR3: TGTGCCAGCAGCCCGGGACAGGGGAATTCACCCCTCCACTTT. This sequence encodes CASSPGQGNSPLHF. The rearrangement links TRBV7-2 to TRBJ1-6; TRBD1 matches at 10 bases. CDR3 length: 14 amino acids. Germline V gene data show CDR1 as SGHTA and CDR2 as FQGNSA. V lost 5 bases to trimming and J lost 7 bases; unmatched junction nucleotides: 2. Complete variable domain (other parts from reference TRBV7-2 and TRBJ1-6): GAGVSQSPSNKVTEKGKDVELRCDPISGHTALYWYRQSLGQGLEFLIYFQGNSAPDKSGLPSDRFSAERTGGSVSTLTIQRTQQEDSAVYLCASSPGQGNSPLHFGNGTRLTVT.

This clone was seen a handful of times. This sequence joins TRBV19 and TRBJ1-5, with D maybe TRBD1 (6 bases). From germline, CDR1 is LNHDA and CDR2 SQIVND (reference sequence). The CDR3 extends over 13 amino acids. V lost 11 bases, J lost 3 bases, and 14 bases lay in between. This CDR3 reads CASNRDFNQPQHF. The CDR3, as DNA: TGTGCCTCCAACAGGGATTTCAATCAGCCCCAGCATTTT.

This chain connects TRBV18 to TRBJ1-2; maybe TRBD1 (6 bases). There are 13 residues in the CDR3. The ends were cut back, 2 bases at V and 6 bases at J, with 10 bases in the middle. The germline gives CDR1 KGHSH, CDR2 LQKENI. The CDR3 region has the DNA TGTGCCAGCTCACCAAGGACAGTCCATGGCTACACCTTC. Translated: CASSPRTVHGYTF.

This rearrangement joins TRBV7-2 to TRBJ1-1; 7 bases are shared with TRBD1. Germline V gene lookup returns CDR1 SGHTA and CDR2 FQGNSA. The CDR3 extends over 17 amino acids. V shed 5 bases, J shed 0 bases, and the junction held 12 bases outside the gene matches. CDR3: CASSEDTRGLMNTEAFF. The DNA of the CDR3 is TGTGCCAGCAGCGAAGATACTAGGGGGCTCATGAACACTGAAGCTTTCTTT.

Sample share makes this clone medium-sized (0.01 to 0.1%). The chain has TRBV15 and TRBJ2-3; 9 bases fit TRBD1. This CDR3 contains 15 residues. The V gene's germline CDR1 is LNHNV and CDR2 YYDKDF (reference sequence). V was pared by 4 bases and J by 2 bases, with 4 bases of the junction left unmatched. The CDR3: CATSKGDRATDTQYF. The DNA of the CDR3 is TGTGCCACCAGCAAAGGGGACAGGGCCACAGATACGCAGTATTTT.

The chain is built from TRBV7-7 and TRBJ2-1; a weak D match, TRBD1 (6 bases). The CDR3 runs to 15 residues. The germline V gene encodes CDR1 SSHAT and CDR2 FNYEAQ (reference sequence). The germline V and J ends were trimmed by 1 base and 0 bases, with 7 bases remaining between them. CDR3 bases: TGTGCCAGCAGCTTAGTAGGGGGCTCCTACAATGAGCAGTTCTTC. Translated, it gives CASSLVGGSYNEQFF.

CDR3 sequence: CAWARQQGSNEKLFF. The DNA of the CDR3 is TGTGCCTGGGCTAGGCAACAGGGGTCTAATGAAAAACTGTTTTTT. This chain uses TRBV30 with TRBJ1-4; 7 bases are shared with TRBD1. Germline V gene sequence: CDR1 GTSNPN, CDR2 SVGIG (reference sequence). V lost 5 bases and J lost 3; bases outside the gene matches: 9. The CDR3 has 15 amino acids.